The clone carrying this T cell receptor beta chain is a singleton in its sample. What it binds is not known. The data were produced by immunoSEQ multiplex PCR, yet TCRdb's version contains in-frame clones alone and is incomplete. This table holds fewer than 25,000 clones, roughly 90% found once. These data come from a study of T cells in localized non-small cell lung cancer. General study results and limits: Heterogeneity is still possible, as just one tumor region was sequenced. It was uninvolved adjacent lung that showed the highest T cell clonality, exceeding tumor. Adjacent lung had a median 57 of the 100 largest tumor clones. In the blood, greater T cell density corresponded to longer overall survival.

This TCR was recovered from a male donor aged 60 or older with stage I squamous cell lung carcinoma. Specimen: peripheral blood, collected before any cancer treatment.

This CDR3 reads CASSDQVLGQGSSGELFF. DNA of the CDR3: TGTGCCAGCAGTGATCAGGTGCTGGGACAGGGCTCCTCCGGGGAGCTGTTTTTT. The chain carries TRBV25-1 and TRBJ2-2; TRBD1 agrees at 9 bases. V lost 3 bases to trimming and J lost 6 bases; unmatched junction nucleotides: 14. CDR3 length: 18 residues. Germline assignment: CDR1 MGHDK and CDR2 SYGVNS.